This T cell receptor (beta chain) emerged from a study of OX40 agonist ivuxolimab in advanced cancers. General study results and limits: CD8+ T cells averaged more expanded clones than CD4+.

The data were produced by immunoSEQ multiplex PCR, yet TCRdb's version contains in-frame clones alone and is incomplete. The table shows tens of thousands of clones, with about 88% occurring only once. Comment on this clone: The antigen remains undetermined.

The specimen comprised CD4+ or CD8+ T cells sorted from blood, sampled in a trial of the OX40 agonist ivuxolimab. The source of this sequence is an adult with an advanced solid tumor such as melanoma, head and neck, liver or kidney cancer.

The CDR3, as DNA: TGTGCCAGCAGCTCTGTCACAGGGGGAGGGGAGCAGTACTTC. The encoded protein is CASSSVTGGGEQYF. The V gene is TRBV7-2, the J gene TRBJ2-7; perhaps TRBD1 as D (8 bases). The CDR3 sequence is 14 residues long. The V end lost 4 bases, the J end lost 7 bases, and 17 bases lay between the germline ends. Germline lookup yields CDR1 SGHTA and CDR2 FQGNSA.